The clone carrying this T cell receptor beta chain was detected many times. RNA transcripts provided the source from which TCR beta CDR3 regions were amplified. Initially, a first-round RT-PCR of the TCR CDR3 employed the HTBI primer set. From the multiplex PCR reads, TCRdb called clonotypes with MiXCR, one entry per CDR3 protein. Of about 640,000 distinct CDR3 sequences in the sample, about 14% were seen once. This record belongs to a study of T cells in Graves' hyperthyroidism and ophthalmopathy. What was sequenced was blood. This clonotype originated in a woman in her fifties or sixties with Graves' ophthalmopathy.

The CDR3 here is CASRLQASNTEAFF. CDR3 nucleotide sequence: TGTGCCAGTCGATTGCAGGCATCGAACACTGAAGCTTTCTTT. The chain has TRBV28 and TRBJ1-1, with D hard to call. Germline V gene lookup returns CDR1 MDHEN and CDR2 SYDVKM. This CDR3 is 14 amino acids long. V was trimmed by 9 bases and J by 1 base, leaving 15 bases between them.